The rows below give T cell receptor beta chains drawn from one sample of a study of T cells in Graves' hyperthyroidism and ophthalmopathy. Each CDR3 protein gets one entry after TCRdb re-called the multiplex PCR reads with MiXCR. Counted here are some 250,000 distinct CDR3 sequences, about 14% occurring once; the ten biggest clones make up less than 15%. The material sequenced was blood. These receptor sequences come from a woman between 35 and 50 years old with Graves' hyperthyroidism that later progressed to Graves' ophthalmopathy. CDR3s include the opening cysteine and the closing phenylalanine or tryptophan. Each record gives: CDR3 length, V gene, J gene, CDR3 protein.

13,TRBV12-3/TRBV12-4,TRBJ1-2,CASSLDGVYGYTF
13,TRBV19,TRBJ1-1,CASSILRNTEAFF
12,TRBV7-2,TRBJ1-1,CASSRQSTEAFF
12,TRBV7-8,TRBJ2-3,CASSLKPDTQYF
17,TRBV19,TRBJ1-6,CASTNADRGSYNSPLHF
12,TRBV5-1,TRBJ1-1,CASSPGDTEAFF
14,TRBV9,TRBJ1-1,CASSVVGDSTEAFF
11,TRBV12-3/TRBV12-4,TRBJ2-7,CASGSTHEQYF
16,TRBV5-8,TRBJ1-5,CASSVPGGLGNQPQHF
14,TRBV5-1,TRBJ1-1,CASSRTGSNTESFF
14,TRBV27,TRBJ2-3,CASSLPGAADTQYF
13,TRBV29-1,TRBJ2-2,CSPGGQNTGELFF
14,TRBV2,TRBJ2-1,CASRRAGGRDEQFF
15,TRBV6-1,TRBJ1-3,CASSARQGAGNTIYF
17,TRBV7-9,TRBJ1-4,CASSPYPGTPTNEKLFF
14,TRBV7-2,TRBJ2-1,CASSIGLSGNEQFF
16,TRBV2,TRBJ2-4,CASSDGTGIAKNIQYF
13,TRBV5-5,TRBJ2-7,CASRGQHLLEQYF
14,TRBV7-9,TRBJ2-2,CASSPGTDTGEPFF
13,TRBV7-3,TRBJ1-1,CASSSAVNTEAFF